The sample holds many counts of the clone carrying this TCR beta chain. Its antigen remains unknown. Generation of TCR cDNA used 5'RACE template switching (which added a universal primer site and UMIs). In TCRdb, the 5' RACE reads were re-called with MiXCR into one record per CDR3 protein. The table has about 120,000 distinct CDR3 sequences, about 15% seen once. This record belongs to a study of T cells after yellow fever vaccination. Whole-study findings and limits: Researchers cautioned that FACS-sorted repertoires could harbor abundant clonotypes contaminating from the bulk population.

The receptor comes from a man younger than 30 who received the YFV17D yellow fever vaccine. Sample: CD8+ T cells sorted from PBMCs, taken 5 days after the yellow fever booster vaccination.

The CDR3 sequence is CASSLFPSGGYNEQFF. The CDR3, as DNA: TGTGCCAGCAGCTTATTTCCTAGCGGGGGGTACAATGAGCAGTTCTTC. This chain links TRBV11-1 with TRBJ2-1; TRBD2 matches at 11 bases. This CDR3 spans 16 amino acids. CDR1 is SGHAT and CDR2 is FQDESV in the germline V gene (reference sequence). V shed 2 bases, J shed 4 bases, and the junction held 4 bases outside the gene matches.